The present T cell receptor (beta chain) was sequenced within a study of T-cell memory formation after mild COVID-19. Of note for this clonotype: A much larger clone differs from this one at a single base, so this may be a read error.

In TCRdb, the 5' RACE reads were re-called with MiXCR into one record per CDR3 protein. The sample carries about 100,000 distinct CDR3 sequences, around 10% recorded once. The CDR3 totals 17 residues. The germline gives CDR1 LGHDT, CDR2 YNNKEL (reference sequence). Trimming took 0 bases from V and 3 from J, leaving 18 bases between them. The sample comprised PBMCs or a T cell subset sorted from them (not recorded which). V and J are TRBV3-1 and TRBJ2-7; TRBD2 is a possible D gene (6 bases). The sequence was collected from a man between 18 and 35 years old who had mild COVID-19 (a few samples of this study predate the infection). Cell type and time point are not known. In DNA, the CDR3 is TGTGCCAGCAGCCAAGAGGGTCGGGGGTTCATCTACTACGAGCAGTACTTC. It codes for CASSQEGRGFIYYEQYF.